One and the same sample provided the 2 T cell receptor beta chains below, sequenced in a study of T cells in Graves' hyperthyroidism and ophthalmopathy. Amplification of TCR beta CDR3 regions used RNA as the template. Researchers ran a first-round RT-PCR on the TCR CDR3 using the HTBI primer set. TCRdb used MiXCR to reprocess the multiplex PCR reads, holding one entry per CDR3 protein. This repertoire shows fewer than 650,000 distinct CDR3 sequences, roughly 15% found once; its top ten account for about 14%. Material for sequencing was blood. Receptors originate from a woman in her 40s with Graves' hyperthyroidism.

This clonotype was found a few times. CDR3 protein: CASSLRQGAEQYF. In nucleotides, the CDR3 is TGTGCCAGCAGTTTGAGGCAGGGGGCCGAGCAGTACTTC. The chain is built from TRBV28 and TRBJ2-7; 8 bases are a match to TRBD1. This CDR3 has 13 amino acids. In germline, CDR1 is MDHEN, CDR2 SYDVKM. After removal of 3 bases from V and 6 bases from J, the junction contained 4 bases not matched to a gene.

In this sample, this clonotype turned up a few times. The J gene is TRBJ1-4, the V gene TRBV6-6; D is undetermined. V was shortened by 0 bases and J by 8 bases, with 13 bases between the two germline ends. Germline CDR1 and CDR2: MNHNY and SVGAGI (reference sequence). This CDR3 has 15 residues. In DNA form, the CDR3 reads TGTGCCAGCAGTTACTCCCGGGGAGCCGGGGAAAAACTGTTTTTT. Its protein is CASSYSRGAGEKLFF.